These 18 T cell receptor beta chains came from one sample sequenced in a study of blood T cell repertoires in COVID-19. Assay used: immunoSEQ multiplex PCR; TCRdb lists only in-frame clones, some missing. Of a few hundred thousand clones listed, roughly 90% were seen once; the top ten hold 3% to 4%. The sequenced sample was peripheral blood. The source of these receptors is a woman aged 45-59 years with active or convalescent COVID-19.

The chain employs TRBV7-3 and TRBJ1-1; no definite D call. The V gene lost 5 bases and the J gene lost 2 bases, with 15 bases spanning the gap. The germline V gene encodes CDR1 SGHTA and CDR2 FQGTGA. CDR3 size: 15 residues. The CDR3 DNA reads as TGTGCCAGCAGCCTAGCACACTCGGACAACACTGAAGCTTTCTTT. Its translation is CASSLAHSDNTEAFF.

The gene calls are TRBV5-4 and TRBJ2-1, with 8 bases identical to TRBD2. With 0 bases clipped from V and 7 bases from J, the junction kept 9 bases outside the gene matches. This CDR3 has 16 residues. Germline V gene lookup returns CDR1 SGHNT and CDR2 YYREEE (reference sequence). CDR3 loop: CASSLAGQRGKNEQFF. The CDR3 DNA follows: TGTGCCAGCAGCTTGGCTGGCCAGCGGGGGAAGAATGAGCAGTTCTTC. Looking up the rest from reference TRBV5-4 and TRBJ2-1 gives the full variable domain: ETGVTQSPTHLIKTRGQQVTLRCSSQSGHNTVSWYQQALGQGPQFIFQYYREEENGRGNFPPRFSGLQFPNYSSELNVNALELDDSALYLCASSLAGQRGKNEQFFGPGTRLTVL.

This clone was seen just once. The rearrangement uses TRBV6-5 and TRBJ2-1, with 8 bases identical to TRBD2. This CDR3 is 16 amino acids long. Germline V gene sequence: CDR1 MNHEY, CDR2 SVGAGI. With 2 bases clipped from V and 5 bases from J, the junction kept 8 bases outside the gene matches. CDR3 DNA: TGTGCCAGCAGTTACCTCAATAGCGGGGCGAACAATGAGCAGTTCTTC. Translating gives CASSYLNSGANNEQFF.

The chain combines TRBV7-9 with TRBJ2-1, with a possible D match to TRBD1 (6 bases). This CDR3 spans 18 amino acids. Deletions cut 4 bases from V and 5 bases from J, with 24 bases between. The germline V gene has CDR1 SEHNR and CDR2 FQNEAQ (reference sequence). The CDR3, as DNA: TGTGCCAGCAGCTCCCTCCCAGGGGCCAAGTGGCGGAACAATGAGCAGTTCTTC. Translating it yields CASSSLPGAKWRNNEQFF.

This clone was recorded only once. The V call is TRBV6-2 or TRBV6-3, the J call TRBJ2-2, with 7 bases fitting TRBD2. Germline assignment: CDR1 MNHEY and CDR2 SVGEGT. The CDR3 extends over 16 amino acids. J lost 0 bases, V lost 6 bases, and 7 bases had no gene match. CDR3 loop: CASSPGRGTNTGELFF. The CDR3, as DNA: TGTGCCAGCAGCCCCGGGCGGGGGACGAACACCGGGGAGCTGTTTTTT.

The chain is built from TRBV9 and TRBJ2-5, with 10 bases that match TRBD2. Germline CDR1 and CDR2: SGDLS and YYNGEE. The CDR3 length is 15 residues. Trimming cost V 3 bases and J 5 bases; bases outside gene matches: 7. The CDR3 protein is CASSATSGNGETQYF. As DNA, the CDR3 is TGTGCCAGCAGCGCAACTAGCGGGAATGGGGAGACCCAGTACTTC.

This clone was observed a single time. This CDR3 reads CASSPPPLAGGEQYF. The DNA of the CDR3 is TGTGCCAGCTCACCACCGCCGCTAGCGGGAGGCGAGCAGTACTTC. The V and J genes are TRBV18 and TRBJ2-7, with 11 bases matching TRBD2. CDR3 length: 15 residues. Germline assignment: CDR1 KGHSH and CDR2 LQKENI. V dropped 0 bases and J dropped 6; count of bases not matched to a gene: 4.

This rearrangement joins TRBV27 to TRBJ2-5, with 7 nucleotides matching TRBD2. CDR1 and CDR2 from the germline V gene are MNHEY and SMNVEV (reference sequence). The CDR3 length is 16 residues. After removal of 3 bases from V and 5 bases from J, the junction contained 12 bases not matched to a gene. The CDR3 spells CASSFFGRGDGETQYF. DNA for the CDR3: TGTGCCAGCAGTTTTTTTGGTCGGGGGGACGGGGAGACCCAGTACTTC.

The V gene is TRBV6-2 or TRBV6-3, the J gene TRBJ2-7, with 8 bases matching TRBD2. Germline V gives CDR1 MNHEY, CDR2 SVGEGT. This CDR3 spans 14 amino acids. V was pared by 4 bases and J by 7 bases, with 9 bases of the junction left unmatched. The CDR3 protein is CASSSLRLAGEQYF. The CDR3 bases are TGTGCCAGCAGTTCCCTGCGGCTAGCGGGTGAGCAGTACTTC.

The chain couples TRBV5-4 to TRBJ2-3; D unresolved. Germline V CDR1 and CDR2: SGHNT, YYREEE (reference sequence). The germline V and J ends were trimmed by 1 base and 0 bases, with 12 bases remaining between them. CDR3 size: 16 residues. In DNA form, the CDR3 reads TGTGCCAGCAGCTTGTACCCGGAGAGAAGCACAGATACGCAGTATTTT. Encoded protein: CASSLYPERSTDTQYF.

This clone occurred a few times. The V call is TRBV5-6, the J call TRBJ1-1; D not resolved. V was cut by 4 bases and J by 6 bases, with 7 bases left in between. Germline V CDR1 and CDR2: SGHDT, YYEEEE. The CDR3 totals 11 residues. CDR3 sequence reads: CASSLRAEAFF. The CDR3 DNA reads TGTGCCAGCAGCCTGCGGGCTGAAGCTTTCTTT.

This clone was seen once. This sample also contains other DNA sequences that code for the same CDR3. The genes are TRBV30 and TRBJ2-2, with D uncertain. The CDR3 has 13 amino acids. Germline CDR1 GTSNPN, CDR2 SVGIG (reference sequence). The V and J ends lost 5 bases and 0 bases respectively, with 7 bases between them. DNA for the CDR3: TGTGCCTGGGGCACAACGAACACCGGGGAGCTGTTTTTT. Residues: CAWGTTNTGELFF.

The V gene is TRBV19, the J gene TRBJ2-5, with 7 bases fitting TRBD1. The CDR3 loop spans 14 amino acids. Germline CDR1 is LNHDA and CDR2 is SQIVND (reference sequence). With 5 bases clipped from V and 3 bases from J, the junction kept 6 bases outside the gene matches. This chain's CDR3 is CASSSSTGKETQYF. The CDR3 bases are TGTGCCAGTAGTTCCTCGACAGGGAAAGAGACCCAGTACTTC.

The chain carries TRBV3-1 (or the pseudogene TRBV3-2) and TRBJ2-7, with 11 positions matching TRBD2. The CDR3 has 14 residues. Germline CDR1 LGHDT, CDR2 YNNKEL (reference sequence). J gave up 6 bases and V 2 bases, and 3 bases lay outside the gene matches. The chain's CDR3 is CASSQLAGGREQYF. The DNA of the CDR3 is TGTGCCAGCAGCCAACTAGCGGGGGGACGCGAGCAGTACTTC.

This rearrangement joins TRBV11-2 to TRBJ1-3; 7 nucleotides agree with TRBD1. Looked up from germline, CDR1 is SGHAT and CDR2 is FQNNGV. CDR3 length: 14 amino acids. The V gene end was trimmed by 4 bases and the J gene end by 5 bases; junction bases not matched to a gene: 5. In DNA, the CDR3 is TGTGCCAGCAGCTGGAGACAGGGTCGAAACACCATATATTTT. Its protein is CASSWRQGRNTIYF.

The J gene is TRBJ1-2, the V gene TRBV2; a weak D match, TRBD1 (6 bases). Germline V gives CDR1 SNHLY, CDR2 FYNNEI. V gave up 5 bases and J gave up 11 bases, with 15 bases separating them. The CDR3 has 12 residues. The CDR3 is CASSRQDGGYTF. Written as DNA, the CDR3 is TGTGCCAGCAGTCGACAGGACGGTGGTTACACCTTC.

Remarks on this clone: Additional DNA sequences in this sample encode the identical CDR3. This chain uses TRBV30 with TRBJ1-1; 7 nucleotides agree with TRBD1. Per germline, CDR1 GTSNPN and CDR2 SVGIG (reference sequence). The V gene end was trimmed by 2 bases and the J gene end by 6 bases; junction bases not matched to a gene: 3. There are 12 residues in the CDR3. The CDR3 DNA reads TGTGCCTGGAGTCGAGACAGGGCTGAAGCTTTCTTT. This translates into CAWSRDRAEAFF.

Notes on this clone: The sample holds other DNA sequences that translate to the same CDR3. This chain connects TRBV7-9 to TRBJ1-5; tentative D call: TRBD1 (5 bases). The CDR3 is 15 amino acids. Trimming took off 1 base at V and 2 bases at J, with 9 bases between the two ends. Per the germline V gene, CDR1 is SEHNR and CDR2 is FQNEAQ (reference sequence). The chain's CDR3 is CASSLGGVGNQPQHF. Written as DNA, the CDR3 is TGTGCCAGCAGCTTAGGGGGCGTAGGCAATCAGCCCCAGCATTTT. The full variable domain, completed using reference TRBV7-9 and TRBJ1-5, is DTGVSQNPRHKITKRGQNVTFRCDPISEHNRLYWYRQTLGQGPEFLTYFQNEAQLEKSRLLSDRFSAERPKGSFSTLEIQRTEQGDSAMYLCASSLGGVGNQPQHFGDGTRLSIL.